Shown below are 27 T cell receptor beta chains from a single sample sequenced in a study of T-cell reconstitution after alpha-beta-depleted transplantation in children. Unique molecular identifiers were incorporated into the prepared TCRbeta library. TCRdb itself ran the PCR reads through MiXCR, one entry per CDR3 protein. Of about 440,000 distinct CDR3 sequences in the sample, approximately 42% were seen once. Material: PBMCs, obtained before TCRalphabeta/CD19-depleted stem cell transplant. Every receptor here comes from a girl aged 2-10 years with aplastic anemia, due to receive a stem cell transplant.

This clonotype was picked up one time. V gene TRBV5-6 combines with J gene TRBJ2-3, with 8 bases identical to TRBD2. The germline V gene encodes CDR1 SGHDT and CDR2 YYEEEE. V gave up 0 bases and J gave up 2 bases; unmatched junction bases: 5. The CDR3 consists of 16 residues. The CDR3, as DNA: TGTGCCAGCAGCTTGGGGAGACTAGCGCTCACAGATACGCAGTATTTT. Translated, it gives CASSLGRLALTDTQYF. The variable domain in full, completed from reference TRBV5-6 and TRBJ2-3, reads DAGVTQSPTHLIKTRGQQVTLRCSPKSGHDTVSWYQQALGQGPQFIFQYYEEEERQRGNFPDRFSGHQFPNYSSELNVNALLLGDSALYLCASSLGRLALTDTQYFGPGTRLTVL.

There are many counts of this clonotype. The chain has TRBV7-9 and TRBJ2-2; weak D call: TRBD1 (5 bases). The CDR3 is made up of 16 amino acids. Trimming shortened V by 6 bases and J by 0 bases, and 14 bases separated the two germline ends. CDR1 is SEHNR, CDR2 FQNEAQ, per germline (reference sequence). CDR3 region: CASRRYRTPNTGELFF. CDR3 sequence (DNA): TGTGCCAGCAGACGATACAGGACCCCGAACACCGGGGAGCTGTTTTTT.

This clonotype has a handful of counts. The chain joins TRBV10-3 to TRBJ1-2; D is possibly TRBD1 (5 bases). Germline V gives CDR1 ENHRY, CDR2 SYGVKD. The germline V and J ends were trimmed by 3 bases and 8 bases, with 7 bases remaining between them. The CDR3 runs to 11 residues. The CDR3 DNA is TGTGCCATCAGTGAAAGGGGCGGCTACACCTTC. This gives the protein CAISERGGYTF.

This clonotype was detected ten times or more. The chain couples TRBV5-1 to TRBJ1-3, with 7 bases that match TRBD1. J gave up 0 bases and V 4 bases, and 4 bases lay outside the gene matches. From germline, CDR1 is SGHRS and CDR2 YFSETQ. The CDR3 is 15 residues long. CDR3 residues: CASSLRDSSGNTIYF. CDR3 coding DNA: TGCGCCAGCAGCCTCCGGGACAGCTCTGGAAACACCATATATTTT.

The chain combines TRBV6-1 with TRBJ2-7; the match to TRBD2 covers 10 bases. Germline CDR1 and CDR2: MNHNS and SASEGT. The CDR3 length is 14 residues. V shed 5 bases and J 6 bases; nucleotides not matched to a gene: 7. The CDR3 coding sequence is TGTGCCAGCAGTCAGCGGGAGGGTTTATTCGAGCAGTACTTC. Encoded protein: CASSQREGLFEQYF.

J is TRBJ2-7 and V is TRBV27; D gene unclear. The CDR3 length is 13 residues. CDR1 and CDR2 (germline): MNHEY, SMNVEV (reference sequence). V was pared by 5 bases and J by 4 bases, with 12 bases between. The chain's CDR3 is CASSPHPIYEQYF. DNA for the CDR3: TGTGCCAGCAGTCCACACCCTATTTACGAGCAGTACTTC.

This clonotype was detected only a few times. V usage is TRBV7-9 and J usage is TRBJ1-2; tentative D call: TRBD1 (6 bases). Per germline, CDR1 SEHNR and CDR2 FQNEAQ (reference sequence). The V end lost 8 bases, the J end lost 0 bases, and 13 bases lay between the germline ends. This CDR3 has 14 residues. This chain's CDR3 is CASGGTPANYGYTF. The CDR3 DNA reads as TGTGCCAGCGGAGGGACACCAGCTAACTATGGCTACACCTTC.

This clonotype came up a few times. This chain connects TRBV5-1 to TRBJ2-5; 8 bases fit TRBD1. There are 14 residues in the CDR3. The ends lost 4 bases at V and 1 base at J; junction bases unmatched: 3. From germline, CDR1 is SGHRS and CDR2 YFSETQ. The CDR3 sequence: CASSRTGSQETQYF. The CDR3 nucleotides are TGCGCCAGCAGCCGGACAGGGAGCCAAGAGACCCAGTACTTC. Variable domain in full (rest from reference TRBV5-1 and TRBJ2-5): KAGVTQTPRYLIKTRGQQVTLSCSPISGHRSVSWYQQTPGQGLQFLFEYFSETQRNKGNFPGRFSGRQFSNSRSEMNVSTLELGDSALYLCASSRTGSQETQYFGPGTRLLVL.

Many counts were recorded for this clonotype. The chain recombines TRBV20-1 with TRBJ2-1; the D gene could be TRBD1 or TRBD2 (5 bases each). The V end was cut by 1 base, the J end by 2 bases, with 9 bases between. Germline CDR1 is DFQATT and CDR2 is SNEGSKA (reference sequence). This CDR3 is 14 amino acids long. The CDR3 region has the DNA TGCAGTGCTAGAGGAGAGGGGACCTACAATGAGCAGTTCTTC. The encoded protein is CSARGEGTYNEQFF.

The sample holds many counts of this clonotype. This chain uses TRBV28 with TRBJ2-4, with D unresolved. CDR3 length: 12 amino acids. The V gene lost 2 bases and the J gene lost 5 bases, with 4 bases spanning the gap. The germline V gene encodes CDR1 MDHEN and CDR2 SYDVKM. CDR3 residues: CASSLPQNIQYF. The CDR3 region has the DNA TGTGCCAGCAGTTTACCGCAAAACATTCAGTACTTC. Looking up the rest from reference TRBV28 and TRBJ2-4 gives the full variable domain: DVKVTQSSRYLVKRTGEKVFLECVQDMDHENMFWYRQDPGLGLRLIYFSYDVKMKEKGDIPEGYSVSREKKERFSLILESASTNQTSMYLCASSLPQNIQYFGAGTRLSVL.

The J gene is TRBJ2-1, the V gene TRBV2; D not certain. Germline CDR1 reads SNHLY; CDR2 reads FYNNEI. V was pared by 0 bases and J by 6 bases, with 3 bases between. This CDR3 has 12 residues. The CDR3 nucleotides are TGTGCCAGCAGTGAAGCGGTCAATGAGCAGTTCTTC. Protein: CASSEAVNEQFF.

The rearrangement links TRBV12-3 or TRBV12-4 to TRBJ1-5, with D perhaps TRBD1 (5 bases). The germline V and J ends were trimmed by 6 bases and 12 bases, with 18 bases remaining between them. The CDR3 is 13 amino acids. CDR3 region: CASRNGQIKHQHF. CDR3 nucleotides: TGTGCCAGCAGGAACGGACAAATAAAGCACCAGCATTTT.

CDR3 bases: TGTGCCAGCAGCTTGCAGGGAAGTCTCCCTCATTCATACGAGCAGTACTTC. Translation: CASSLQGSLPHSYEQYF. This chain joins TRBV11-2 and TRBJ2-7, with D tentatively TRBD1 (5 bases). The CDR3 is 17 amino acids. CDR1 and CDR2 (germline): SGHAT, FQNNGV. Trimming left V 3 bases short and J 4 bases short, with 22 bases between.

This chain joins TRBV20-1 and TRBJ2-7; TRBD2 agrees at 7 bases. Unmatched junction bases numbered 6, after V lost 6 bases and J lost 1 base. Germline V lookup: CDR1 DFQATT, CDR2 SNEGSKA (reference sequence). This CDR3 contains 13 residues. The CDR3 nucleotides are TGCAGTGCCACGGGGGGAGAATCCTACGAGCAGTACTTC. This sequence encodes CSATGGESYEQYF.

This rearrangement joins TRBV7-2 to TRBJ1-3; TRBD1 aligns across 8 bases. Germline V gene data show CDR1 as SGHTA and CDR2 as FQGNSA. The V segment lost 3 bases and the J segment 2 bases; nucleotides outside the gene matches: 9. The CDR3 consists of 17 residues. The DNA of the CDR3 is TGTGCCAGCAGCTTCTCGTCACTACAGGGGGCTGGAAACACCATATATTTT. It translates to CASSFSSLQGAGNTIYF.

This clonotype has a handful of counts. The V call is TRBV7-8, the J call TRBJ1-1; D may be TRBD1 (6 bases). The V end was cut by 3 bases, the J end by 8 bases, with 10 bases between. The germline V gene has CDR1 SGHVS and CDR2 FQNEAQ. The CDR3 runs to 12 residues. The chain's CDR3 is CASSFPGEEAFF. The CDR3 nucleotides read TGTGCCAGCAGCTTCCCAGGGGAAGAAGCTTTCTTT. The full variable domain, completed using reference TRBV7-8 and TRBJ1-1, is GAGVSQSPRYKVAKRGQDVALRCDPISGHVSLFWYQQALGQGPEFLTYFQNEAQLDKSGLPSDRFFAERPEGSVSTLKIQRTQQEDSAVYLCASSFPGEEAFFGQGTRLTVV.

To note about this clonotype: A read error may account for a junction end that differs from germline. CDR3 sequence: CSARDTAGAIYEQYF. The CDR3 bases are TGCAGTGCTCGAGATACAGCGGGAGCGATCTACGAGCAGTACTTC. The V call is TRBV20-1, the J call TRBJ2-7; 8 bases agree with TRBD2. This CDR3 comprises 15 residues. Per germline, CDR1 DFQATT and CDR2 SNEGSKA (reference sequence).

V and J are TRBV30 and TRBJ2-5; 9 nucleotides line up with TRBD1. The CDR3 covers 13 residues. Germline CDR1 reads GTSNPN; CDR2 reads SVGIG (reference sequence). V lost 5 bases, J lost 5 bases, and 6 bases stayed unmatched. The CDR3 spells CAWETGGAETQYF. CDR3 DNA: TGTGCCTGGGAGACAGGGGGAGCGGAGACCCAGTACTTC.

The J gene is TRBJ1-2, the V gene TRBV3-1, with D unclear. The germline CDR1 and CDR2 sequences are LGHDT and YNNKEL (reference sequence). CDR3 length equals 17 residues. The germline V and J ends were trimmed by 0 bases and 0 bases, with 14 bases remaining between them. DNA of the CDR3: TGTGCCAGCAGCCAAGATCGCGGACGAGTACCTAACTATGGCTACACCTTC. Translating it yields CASSQDRGRVPNYGYTF. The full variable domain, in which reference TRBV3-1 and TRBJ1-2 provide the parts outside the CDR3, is DTAVSQTPKYLVTQMGNDKSIKCEQNLGHDTMYWYKQDSKKFLKIMFSYNNKELIINETVPNRFSPKSPDKAHLNLHINSLELGDSAVYFCASSQDRGRVPNYGYTFGSGTRLTVV.

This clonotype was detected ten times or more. CDR3 protein: CASSLAGGGTNEKLFF. As DNA, the CDR3 is TGTGCCAGCAGCTTGGCCGGAGGGGGAACTAATGAAAAACTGTTTTTT. The V and J genes are TRBV5-5 and TRBJ1-4, with D possibly TRBD1 on 6 matching bases. Germline V gene data show CDR1 as SGHKS and CDR2 as YYEKEE (reference sequence). This CDR3 spans 16 amino acids. Trimming left V 0 bases short and J 1 base short, with 10 bases between.

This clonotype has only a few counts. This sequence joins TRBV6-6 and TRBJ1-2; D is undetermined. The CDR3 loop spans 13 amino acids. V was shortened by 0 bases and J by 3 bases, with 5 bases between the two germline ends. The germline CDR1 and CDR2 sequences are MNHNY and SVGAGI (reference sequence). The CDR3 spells CASSYSLDYGYTF. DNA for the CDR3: TGTGCCAGCAGTTACTCCCTGGACTATGGCTACACCTTC.

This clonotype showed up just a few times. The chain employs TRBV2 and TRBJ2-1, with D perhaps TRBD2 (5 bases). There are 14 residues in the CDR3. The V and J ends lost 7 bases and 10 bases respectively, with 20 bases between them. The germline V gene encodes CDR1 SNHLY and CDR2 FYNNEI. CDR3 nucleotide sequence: TGTGCCAGCACCCTAGCCGGGAACGCGAGAGAGCAGTTCTTC. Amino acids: CASTLAGNAREQFF. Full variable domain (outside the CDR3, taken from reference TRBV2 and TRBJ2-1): EPEVTQTPSHQVTQMGQEVILRCVPISNHLYFYWYRQILGQKVEFLVSFYNNEISEKSEIFDDQFSVERPDGSNFTLKIRSTKLEDSAMYFCASTLAGNAREQFFGPGTRLTVL.

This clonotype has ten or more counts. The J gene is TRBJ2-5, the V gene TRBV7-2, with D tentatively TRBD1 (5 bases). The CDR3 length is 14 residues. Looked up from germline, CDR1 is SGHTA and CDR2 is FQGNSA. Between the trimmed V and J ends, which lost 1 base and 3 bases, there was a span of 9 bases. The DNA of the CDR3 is TGTGCCAGCAGCTTAGGGCCCAGGGAAGAGACCCAGTACTTC. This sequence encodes CASSLGPREETQYF.

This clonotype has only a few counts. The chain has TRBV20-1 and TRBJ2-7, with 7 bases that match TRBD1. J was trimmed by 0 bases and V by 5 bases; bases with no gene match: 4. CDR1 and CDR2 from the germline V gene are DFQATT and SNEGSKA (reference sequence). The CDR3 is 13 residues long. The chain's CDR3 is CSAGRGSSYEQYF. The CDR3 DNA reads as TGCAGTGCTGGCAGGGGGTCCTCCTACGAGCAGTACTTC.

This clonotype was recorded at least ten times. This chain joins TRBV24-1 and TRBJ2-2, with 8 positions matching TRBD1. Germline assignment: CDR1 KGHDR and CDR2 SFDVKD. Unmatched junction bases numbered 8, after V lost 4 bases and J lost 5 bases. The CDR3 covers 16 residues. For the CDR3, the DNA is TGTGCCACCAGTGACCCGGACAGGGATAGGACCGGGGAGCTGTTTTTT. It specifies CATSDPDRDRTGELFF.

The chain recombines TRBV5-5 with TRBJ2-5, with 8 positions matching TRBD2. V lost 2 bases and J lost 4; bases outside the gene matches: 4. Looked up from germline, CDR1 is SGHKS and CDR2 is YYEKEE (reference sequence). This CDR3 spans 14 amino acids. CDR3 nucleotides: TGTGCCAGCAGCTTCGGGGGGGCCGGAGAGACCCAGTACTTC. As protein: CASSFGGAGETQYF.

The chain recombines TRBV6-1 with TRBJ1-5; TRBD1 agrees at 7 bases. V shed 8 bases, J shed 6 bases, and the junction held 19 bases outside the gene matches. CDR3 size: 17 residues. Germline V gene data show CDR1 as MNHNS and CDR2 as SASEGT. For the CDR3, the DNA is TGTGCCAGCGAAGGGGTACGAGGGGGCTGGGAAGGTCAGCCCCAGCATTTT. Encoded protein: CASEGVRGGWEGQPQHF.